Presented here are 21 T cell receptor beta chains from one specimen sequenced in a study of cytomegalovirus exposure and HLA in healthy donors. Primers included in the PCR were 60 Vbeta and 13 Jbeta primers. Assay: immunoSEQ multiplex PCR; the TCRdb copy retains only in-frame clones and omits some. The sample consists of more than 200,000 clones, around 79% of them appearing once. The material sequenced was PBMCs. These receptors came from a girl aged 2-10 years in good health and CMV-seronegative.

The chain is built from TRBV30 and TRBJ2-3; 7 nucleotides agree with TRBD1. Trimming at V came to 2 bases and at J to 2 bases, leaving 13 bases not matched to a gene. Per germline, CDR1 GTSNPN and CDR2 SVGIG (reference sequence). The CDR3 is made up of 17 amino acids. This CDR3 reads CAWSRGTVPRPTDTQYF. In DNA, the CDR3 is TGTGCCTGGAGTAGGGGGACAGTACCGAGGCCCACAGATACGCAGTATTTT.

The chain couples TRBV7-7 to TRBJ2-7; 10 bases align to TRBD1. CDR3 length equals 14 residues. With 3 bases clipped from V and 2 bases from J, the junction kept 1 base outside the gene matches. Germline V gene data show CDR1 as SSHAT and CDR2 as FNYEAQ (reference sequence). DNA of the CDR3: TGTGCCAGCAGCTTGGGACAGGGGACCTACGAGCAGTACTTC. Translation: CASSLGQGTYEQYF.

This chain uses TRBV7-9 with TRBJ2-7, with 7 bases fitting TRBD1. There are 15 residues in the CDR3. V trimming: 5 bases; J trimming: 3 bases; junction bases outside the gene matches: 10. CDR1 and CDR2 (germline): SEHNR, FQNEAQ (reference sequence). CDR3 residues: CASSGNPGQYYEQYF. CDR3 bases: TGTGCCAGCAGCGGCAACCCGGGACAGTACTACGAGCAGTACTTC.

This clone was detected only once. DNA of the CDR3: TGCGCCAGCAGCCAAGTTGGCGGCTACGGGGGCTACGAGCAGTACTTC. Protein sequence: CASSQVGGYGGYEQYF. The chain joins TRBV4-1 to TRBJ2-7; TRBD2 is a possible D gene (6 bases). There are 16 residues in the CDR3. V was pared by 1 base and J by 3 bases, with 16 bases between. CDR1 and CDR2 from the germline V gene are MGHRA and YSYEKL.

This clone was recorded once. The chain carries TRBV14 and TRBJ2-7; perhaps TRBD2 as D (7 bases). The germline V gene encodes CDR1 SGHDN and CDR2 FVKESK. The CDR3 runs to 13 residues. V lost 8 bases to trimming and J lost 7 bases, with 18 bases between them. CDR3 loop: CASRGAFGQEQYF. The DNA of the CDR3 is TGTGCCAGCCGGGGGGCATTCGGCCAAGAGCAGTACTTC. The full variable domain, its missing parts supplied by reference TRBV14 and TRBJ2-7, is EAGVTQFPSHSVIEKGQTVTLRCDPISGHDNLYWYRRVMGKEIKFLLHFVKESKQDESGMPNNRFLAERTGGTYSTLKVQPAELEDSGVYFCASRGAFGQEQYFGPGTRLTVT.

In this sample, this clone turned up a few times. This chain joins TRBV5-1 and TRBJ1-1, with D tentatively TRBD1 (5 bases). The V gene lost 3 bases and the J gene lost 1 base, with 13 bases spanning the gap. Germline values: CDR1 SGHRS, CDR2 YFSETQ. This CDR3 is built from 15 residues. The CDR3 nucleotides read TGCGCCAGCAGCTCCGTAGACAGCTCGAACACTGAAGCTTTCTTT. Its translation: CASSSVDSSNTEAFF.

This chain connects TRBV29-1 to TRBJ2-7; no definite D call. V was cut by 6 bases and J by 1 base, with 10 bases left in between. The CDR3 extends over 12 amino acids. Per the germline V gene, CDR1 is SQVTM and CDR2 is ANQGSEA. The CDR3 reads CSVLDGSYEQYF. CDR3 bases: TGCAGCGTCCTAGATGGATCCTACGAGCAGTACTTC.

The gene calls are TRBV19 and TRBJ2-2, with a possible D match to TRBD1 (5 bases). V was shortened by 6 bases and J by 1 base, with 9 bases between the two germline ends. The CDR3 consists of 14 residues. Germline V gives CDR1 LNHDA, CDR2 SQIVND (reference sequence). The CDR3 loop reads CASSPQGNTGELFF. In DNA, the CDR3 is TGTGCCAGTAGCCCCCAGGGGAACACCGGGGAGCTGTTTTTT. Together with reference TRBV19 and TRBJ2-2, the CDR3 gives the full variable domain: DGGITQSPKYLFRKEGQNVTLSCEQNLNHDAMYWYRQDPGQGLRLIYYSQIVNDFQKGDIAEGYSVSREKKESFPLTVTSAQKNPTAFYLCASSPQGNTGELFFGEGSRLTVL.

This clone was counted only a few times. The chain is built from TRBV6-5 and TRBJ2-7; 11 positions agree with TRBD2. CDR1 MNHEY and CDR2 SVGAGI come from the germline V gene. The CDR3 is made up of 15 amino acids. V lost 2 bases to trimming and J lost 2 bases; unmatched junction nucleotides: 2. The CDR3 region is CASSYVAGGTYEQYF. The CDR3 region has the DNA TGTGCCAGCAGTTACGTAGCGGGAGGGACCTACGAGCAGTACTTC.

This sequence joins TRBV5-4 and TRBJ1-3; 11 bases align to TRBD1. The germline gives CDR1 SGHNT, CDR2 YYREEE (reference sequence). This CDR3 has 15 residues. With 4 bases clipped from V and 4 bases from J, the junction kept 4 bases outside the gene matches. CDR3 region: CASSTGQGGGNTIYF. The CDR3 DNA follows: TGTGCCAGCAGCACGGGACAGGGGGGCGGAAACACCATATATTTT.

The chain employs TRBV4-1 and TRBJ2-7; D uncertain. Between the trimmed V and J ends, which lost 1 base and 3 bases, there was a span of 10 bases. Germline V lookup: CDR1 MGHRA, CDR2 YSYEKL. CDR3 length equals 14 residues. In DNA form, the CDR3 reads TGCGCCAGCAGCCAAGTACACACCGACTACGAGCAGTACTTC. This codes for CASSQVHTDYEQYF.

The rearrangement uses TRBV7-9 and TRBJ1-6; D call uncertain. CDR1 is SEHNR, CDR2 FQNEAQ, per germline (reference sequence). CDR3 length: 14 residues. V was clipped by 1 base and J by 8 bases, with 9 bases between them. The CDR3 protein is CASSLGGSDSPLHF. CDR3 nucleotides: TGTGCCAGCAGCTTAGGAGGGAGCGATTCACCCCTCCACTTT.

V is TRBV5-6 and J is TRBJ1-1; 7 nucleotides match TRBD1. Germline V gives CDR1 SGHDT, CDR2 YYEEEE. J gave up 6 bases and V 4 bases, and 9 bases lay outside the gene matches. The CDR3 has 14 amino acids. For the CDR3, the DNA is TGTGCCAGCAGCCTCGTAAGGACAGGATCTGAAGCTTTCTTT. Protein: CASSLVRTGSEAFF. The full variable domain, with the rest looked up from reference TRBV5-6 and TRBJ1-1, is DAGVTQSPTHLIKTRGQQVTLRCSPKSGHDTVSWYQQALGQGPQFIFQYYEEEERQRGNFPDRFSGHQFPNYSSELNVNALLLGDSALYLCASSLVRTGSEAFFGQGTRLTVV.

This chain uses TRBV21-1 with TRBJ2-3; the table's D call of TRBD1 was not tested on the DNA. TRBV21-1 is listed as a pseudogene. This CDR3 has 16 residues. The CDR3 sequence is CASSKAGGRGADTQYF. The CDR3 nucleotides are TGTGCCAGCAGCAAAGCAGGGGGTCGAGGGGCAGATACGCAGTATTTT.

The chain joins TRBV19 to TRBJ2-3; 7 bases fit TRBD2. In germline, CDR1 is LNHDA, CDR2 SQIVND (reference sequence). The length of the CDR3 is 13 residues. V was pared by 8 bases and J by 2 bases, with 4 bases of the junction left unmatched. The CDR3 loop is CASRAGPTDTQYF. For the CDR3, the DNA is TGTGCCAGTCGAGCGGGGCCCACAGATACGCAGTATTTT.

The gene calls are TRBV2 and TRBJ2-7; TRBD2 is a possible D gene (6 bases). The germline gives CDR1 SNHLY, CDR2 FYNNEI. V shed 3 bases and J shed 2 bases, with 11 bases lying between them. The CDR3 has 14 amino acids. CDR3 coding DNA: TGTGCCAGCAGTGAGATAGGGACTCCCTACGAGCAGTACTTC. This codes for CASSEIGTPYEQYF.

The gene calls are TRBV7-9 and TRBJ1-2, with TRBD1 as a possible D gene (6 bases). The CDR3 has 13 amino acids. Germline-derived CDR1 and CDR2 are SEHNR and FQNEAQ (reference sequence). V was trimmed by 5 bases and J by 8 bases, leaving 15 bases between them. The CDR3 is CASSLSGVSGYTF. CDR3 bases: TGTGCCAGCAGCCTATCAGGGGTCTCCGGCTACACCTTC.

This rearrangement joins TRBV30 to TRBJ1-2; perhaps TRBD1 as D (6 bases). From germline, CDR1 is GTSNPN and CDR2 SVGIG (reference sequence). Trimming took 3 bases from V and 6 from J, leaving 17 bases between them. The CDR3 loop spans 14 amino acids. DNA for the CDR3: TGTGCCTGGAGGACTCCCGGGGGGCGCGATGGCTACACCTTC. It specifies CAWRTPGGRDGYTF.

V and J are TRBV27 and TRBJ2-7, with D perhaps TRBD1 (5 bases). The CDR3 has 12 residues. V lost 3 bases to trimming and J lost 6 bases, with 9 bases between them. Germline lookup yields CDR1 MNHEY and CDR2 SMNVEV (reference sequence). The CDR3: CASSLPGFEQYF. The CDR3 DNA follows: TGTGCCAGCAGTTTGCCAGGGTTCGAGCAGTACTTC.

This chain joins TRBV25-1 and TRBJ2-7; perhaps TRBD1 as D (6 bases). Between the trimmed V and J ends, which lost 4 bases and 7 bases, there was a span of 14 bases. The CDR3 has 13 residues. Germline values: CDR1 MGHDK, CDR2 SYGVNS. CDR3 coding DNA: TGTGCCAGCAGTGTTCAGGGGTCGGGTGAGCAGTACTTC. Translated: CASSVQGSGEQYF.

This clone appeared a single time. In DNA, the CDR3 is TGCGCCAGCAGCCAAGGGACGTCTAGCGGGGGGGGGATTATCTACGAGCAGTACTTC. The encoded protein is CASSQGTSSGGGIIYEQYF. This sequence joins TRBV4-1 and TRBJ2-7, with TRBD2 matching over 12 bases. V trimming: 1 base; J trimming: 3 bases; junction bases outside the gene matches: 13. The CDR3 sequence is 19 residues long. Germline V CDR1 and CDR2: MGHRA, YSYEKL.